The TCR beta chain under discussion was sequenced for a study of early T cells in non-severe SARS-CoV-2 infection. Overall study: Unsorted whole-blood RNA was sequenced in bulk, leaving chains unpaired.

The CDR3 loop spans 18 amino acids. With V trimmed by 8 bases and J by 2 bases, 13 bases remained unmatched. The germline CDR1 and CDR2 sequences are SEHNR and FQNEAQ (reference sequence). cDNA molecules, individually, were tagged with unique molecular identifiers. A single record per CDR3 protein comes from TCRdb applying MiXCR to the 5' RACE reads. The sample includes approximately 70,000 distinct CDR3 sequences, 12% of them seen just once. This clonotype was recorded many times. The clonotype comes from an adult who was a healthcare worker with PCR-confirmed SARS-CoV-2 infection or an uninfected control (not recorded which). Specimen: whole blood. J is TRBJ2-6 and V is TRBV7-9, with 9 bases fitting TRBD1. The CDR3 nucleotides are TGTGCCAGCGGCCGGGACAGGGTTTATCTTACTGGGGCCAACGTCCTGACTTTC. Amino acid sequence: CASGRDRVYLTGANVLTF.